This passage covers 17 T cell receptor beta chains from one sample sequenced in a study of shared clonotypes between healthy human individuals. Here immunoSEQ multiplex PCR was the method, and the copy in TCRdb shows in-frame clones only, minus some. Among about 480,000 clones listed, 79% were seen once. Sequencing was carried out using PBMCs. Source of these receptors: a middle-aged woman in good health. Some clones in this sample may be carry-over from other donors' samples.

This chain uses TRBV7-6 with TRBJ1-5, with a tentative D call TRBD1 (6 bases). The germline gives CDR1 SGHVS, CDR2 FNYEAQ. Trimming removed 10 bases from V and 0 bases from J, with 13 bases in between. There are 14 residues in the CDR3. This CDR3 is CAILNRDSNQPQHF. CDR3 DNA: TGTGCCATCCTAAACAGGGATAGCAATCAGCCCCAGCATTTT.

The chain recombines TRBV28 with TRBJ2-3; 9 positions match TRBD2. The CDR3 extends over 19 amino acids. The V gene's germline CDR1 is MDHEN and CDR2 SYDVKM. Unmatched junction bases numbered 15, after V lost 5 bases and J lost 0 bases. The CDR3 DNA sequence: TGTGCCAGCAGTCGTCCACGTGCGGGAGGGGTAACTAGCACAGATACGCAGTATTTT. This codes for CASSRPRAGGVTSTDTQYF.

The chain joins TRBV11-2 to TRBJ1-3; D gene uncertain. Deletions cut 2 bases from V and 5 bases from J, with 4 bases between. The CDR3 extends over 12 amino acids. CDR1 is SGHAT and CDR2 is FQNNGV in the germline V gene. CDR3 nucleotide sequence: TGTGCCAGCAGCTTATGGAGAAACACCATATATTTT. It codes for CASSLWRNTIYF. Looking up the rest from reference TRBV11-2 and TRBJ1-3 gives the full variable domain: EAGVAQSPRYKIIEKRQSVAFWCNPISGHATLYWYQQILGQGPKLLIQFQNNGVVDDSQLPKDRFSAERLKGVDSTLKIQPAKLEDSAVYLCASSLWRNTIYFGEGSWLTVV.

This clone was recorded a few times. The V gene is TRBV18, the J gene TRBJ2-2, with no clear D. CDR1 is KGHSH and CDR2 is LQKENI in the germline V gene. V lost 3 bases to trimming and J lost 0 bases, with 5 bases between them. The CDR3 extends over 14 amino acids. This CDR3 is CASSPVPNTGELFF. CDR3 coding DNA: TGTGCCAGCTCACCTGTTCCGAACACCGGGGAGCTGTTTTTT.

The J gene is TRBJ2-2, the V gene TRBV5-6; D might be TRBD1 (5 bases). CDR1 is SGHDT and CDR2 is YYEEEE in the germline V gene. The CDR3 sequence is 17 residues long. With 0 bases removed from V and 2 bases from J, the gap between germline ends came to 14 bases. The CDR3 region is CASSLGSGNLNTGELFF. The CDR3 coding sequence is TGTGCCAGCAGCTTGGGTTCAGGGAACCTTAACACCGGGGAGCTGTTTTTT.

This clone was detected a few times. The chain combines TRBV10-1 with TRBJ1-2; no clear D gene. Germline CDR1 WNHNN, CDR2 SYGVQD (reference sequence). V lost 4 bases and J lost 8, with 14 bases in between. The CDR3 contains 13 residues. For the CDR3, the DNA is TGCGCCAGCAGTGTTTCGATCCTAGGAGGCTACACCTTC. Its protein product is CASSVSILGGYTF.

In nucleotides, the CDR3 is TGTGCCATCAGTGACCCCCGGACAGGGACTGGGGAGACCCAGTACTTC. It is translated as CAISDPRTGTGETQYF. The chain links TRBV10-3 to TRBJ2-5, with TRBD1 matching 8 bases. V lost 3 bases and J lost 5; bases outside the gene matches: 11. This CDR3 region has 16 residues. Per germline, CDR1 ENHRY and CDR2 SYGVKD.

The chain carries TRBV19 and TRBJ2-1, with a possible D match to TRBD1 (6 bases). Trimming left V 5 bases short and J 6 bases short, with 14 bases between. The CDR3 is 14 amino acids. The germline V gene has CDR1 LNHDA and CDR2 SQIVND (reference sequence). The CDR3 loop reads CASSQAGVRNEQFF. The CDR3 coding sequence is TGTGCCAGTAGTCAGGCAGGGGTCCGCAATGAGCAGTTCTTC. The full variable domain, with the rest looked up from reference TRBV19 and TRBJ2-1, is DGGITQSPKYLFRKEGQNVTLSCEQNLNHDAMYWYRQDPGQGLRLIYYSQIVNDFQKGDIAEGYSVSREKKESFPLTVTSAQKNPTAFYLCASSQAGVRNEQFFGPGTRLTVL.

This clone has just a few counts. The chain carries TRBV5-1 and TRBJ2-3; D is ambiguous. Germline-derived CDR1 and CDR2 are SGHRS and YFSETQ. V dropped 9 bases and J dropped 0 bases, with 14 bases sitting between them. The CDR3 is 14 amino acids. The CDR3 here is CATSELPSTDTQYF. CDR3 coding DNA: TGCGCCACCTCGGAACTCCCTAGCACAGATACGCAGTATTTT.

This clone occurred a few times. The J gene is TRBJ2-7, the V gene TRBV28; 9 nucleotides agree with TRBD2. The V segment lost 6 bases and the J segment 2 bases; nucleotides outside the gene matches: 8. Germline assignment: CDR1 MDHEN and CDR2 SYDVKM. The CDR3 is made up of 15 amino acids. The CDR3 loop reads CASSPGLAITYEQYF. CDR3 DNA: TGTGCCAGCAGCCCGGGACTAGCCATAACCTACGAGCAGTACTTC.

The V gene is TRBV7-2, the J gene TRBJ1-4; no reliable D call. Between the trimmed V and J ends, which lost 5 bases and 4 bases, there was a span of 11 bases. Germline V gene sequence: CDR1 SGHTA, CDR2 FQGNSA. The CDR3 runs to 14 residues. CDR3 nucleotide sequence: TGTGCCAGCAGCCCATCAGGTTATAATGAAAAACTGTTTTTT. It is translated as CASSPSGYNEKLFF.

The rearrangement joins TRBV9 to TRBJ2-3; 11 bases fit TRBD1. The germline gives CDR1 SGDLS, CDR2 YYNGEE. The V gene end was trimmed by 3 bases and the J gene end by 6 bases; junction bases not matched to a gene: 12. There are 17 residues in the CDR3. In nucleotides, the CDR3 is TGTGCCAGCAGCGCGTCCGGGACAGGGGGTGGATTGGATACGCAGTATTTT. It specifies CASSASGTGGGLDTQYF.

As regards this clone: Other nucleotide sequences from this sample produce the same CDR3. The DNA of the CDR3 is TGTGCCTGGAGTGGTAGGGGGCGAACCTACGAGCAGTACTTC. It translates to CAWSGRGRTYEQYF. The rearrangement links TRBV30 to TRBJ2-7, with TRBD1 matching 7 bases. The CDR3 spans 14 residues. The V gene end was trimmed by 1 base and the J gene end by 2 bases; junction bases not matched to a gene: 5. The germline CDR1 and CDR2 sequences are GTSNPN and SVGIG (reference sequence).

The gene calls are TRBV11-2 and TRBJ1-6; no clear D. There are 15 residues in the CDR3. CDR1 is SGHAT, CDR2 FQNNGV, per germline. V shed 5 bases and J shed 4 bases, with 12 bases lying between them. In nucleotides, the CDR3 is TGTGCCAGCAGCCCCCCCGGGCTATATAATTCACCCCTCCACTTT. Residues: CASSPPGLYNSPLHF.

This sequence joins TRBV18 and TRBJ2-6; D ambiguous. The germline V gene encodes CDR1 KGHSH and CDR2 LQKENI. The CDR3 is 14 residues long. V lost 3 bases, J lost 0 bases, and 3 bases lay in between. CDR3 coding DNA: TGTGCCAGCTCACCGACCTCTGGGGCCAACGTCCTGACTTTC. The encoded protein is CASSPTSGANVLTF.

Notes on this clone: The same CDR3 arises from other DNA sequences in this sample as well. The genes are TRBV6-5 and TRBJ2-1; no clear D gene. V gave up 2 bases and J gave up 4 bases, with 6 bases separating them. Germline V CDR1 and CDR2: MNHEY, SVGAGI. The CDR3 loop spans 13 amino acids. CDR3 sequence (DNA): TGTGCCAGCAGTTACGGTGGATACAATGAGCAGTTCTTC. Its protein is CASSYGGYNEQFF.

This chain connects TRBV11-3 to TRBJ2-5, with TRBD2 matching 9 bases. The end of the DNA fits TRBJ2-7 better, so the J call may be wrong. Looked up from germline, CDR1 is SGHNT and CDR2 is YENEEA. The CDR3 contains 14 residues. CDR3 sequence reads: CASSLAGSGGEQYF. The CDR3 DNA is TGTGCCAGCAGCTTAGCTGGTAGCGGGGGCGAGCAGTACTTC.